Included here is one TCR beta chain sequence, with context. Its matching antigen is unknown. CDR3 length: 15 amino acids. J lost 7 bases, V lost 4 bases, and 4 bases had no gene match. Germline loops: CDR1 PRHDT, CDR2 FYEKMQ (reference sequence). The study ran its PCR with 60 Vbeta and 13 Jbeta primers. Clones were read by immunoSEQ multiplex PCR, and TCRdb kept only the in-frame ones, dropping some. The sample includes about 140,000 clones, roughly 74% of them seen just once. The data were taken from a study of cytomegalovirus exposure and HLA in healthy donors. Study-wide points: Several V segments, TRBV6-2 and TRBV6-3 among them, could not be told apart and were dropped. There were a few CMV-associated chains whose specificity for CMV antigens was confirmed in vitro.

The sequence came from a man aged 18 to 29 in good health and CMV-seropositive. The rearrangement links TRBV13 to TRBJ1-6, with 10 bases lining up with TRBD1. Sequenced input: PBMCs. CDR3 bases: TGTGCCAGCAGCTCGCGGGACAGGGGAAATTCACCCCTCCACTTT. Its protein is CASSSRDRGNSPLHF.